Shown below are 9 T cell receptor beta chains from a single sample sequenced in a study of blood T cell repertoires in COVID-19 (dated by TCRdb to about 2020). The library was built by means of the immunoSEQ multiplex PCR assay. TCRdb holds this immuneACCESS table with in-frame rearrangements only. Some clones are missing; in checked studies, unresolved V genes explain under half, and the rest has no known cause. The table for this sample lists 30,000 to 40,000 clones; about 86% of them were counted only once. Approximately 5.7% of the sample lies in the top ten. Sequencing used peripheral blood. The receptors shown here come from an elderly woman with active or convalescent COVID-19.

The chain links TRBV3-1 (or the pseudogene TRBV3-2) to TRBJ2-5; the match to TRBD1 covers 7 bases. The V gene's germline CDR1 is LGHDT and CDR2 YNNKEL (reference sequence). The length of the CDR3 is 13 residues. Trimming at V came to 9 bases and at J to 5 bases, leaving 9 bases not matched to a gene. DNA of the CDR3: TGTGCCAGGCCGGACAGGAACTGGGAGACCCAGTACTTC. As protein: CARPDRNWETQYF.

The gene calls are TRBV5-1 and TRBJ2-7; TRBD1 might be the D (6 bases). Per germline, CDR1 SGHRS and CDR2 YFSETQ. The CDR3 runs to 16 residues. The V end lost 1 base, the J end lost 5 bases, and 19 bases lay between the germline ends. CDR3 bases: TGCGCCAGCAGCTTGCGTCCTGGACAGTCGACCGACGAGCAGTACTTC. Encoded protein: CASSLRPGQSTDEQYF.

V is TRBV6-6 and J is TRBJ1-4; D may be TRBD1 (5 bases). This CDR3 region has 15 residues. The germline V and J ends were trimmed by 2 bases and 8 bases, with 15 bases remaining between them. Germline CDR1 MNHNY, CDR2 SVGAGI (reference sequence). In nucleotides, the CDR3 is TGTGCCAGCAGTTACCCGGGGGGGGGTTCGGAAAAACTGTTTTTT. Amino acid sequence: CASSYPGGGSEKLFF.

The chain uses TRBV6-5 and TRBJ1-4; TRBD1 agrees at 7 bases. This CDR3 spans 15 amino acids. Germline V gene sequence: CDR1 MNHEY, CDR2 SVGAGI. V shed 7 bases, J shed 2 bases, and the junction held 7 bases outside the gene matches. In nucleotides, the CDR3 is TGTGCCAGCACGATCACAGGGGTCACTAATGAAAAACTGTTTTTT. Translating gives CASTITGVTNEKLFF.

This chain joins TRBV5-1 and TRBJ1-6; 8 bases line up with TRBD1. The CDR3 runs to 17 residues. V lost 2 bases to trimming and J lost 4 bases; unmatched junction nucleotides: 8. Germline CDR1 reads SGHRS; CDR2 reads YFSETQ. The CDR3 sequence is CASSFGQGLTYNSPLHF. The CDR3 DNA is TGCGCCAGCAGCTTCGGACAGGGACTGACTTATAATTCACCCCTCCACTTT.

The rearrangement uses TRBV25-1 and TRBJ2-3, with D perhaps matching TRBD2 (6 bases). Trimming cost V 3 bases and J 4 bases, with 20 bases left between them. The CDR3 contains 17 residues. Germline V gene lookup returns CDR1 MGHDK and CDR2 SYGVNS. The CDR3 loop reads CASSDPPSGVYSDTQYF. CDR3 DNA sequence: TGTGCCAGCAGTGATCCCCCCTCGGGGGTATATTCAGATACGCAGTATTTT.

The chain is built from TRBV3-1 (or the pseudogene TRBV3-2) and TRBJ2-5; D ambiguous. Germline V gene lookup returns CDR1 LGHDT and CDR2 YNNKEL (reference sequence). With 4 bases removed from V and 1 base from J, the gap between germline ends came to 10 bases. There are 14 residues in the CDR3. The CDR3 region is CASSPLEAQETQYF. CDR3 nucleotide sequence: TGTGCCAGCAGCCCCCTCGAAGCCCAAGAGACCCAGTACTTC.

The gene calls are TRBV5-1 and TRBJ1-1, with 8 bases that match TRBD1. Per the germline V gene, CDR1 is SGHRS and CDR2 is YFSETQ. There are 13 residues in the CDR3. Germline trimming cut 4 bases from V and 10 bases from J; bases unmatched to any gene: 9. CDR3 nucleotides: TGCGCCAGCAGCCAGGAAGGACAGGGAGGAGCTTTCTTT. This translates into CASSQEGQGGAFF.

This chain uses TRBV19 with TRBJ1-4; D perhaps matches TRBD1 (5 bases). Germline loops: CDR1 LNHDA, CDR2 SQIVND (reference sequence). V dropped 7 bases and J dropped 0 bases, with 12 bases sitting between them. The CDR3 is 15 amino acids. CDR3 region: CASTPGGATNEKLFF. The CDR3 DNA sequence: TGTGCCAGTACCCCCGGGGGGGCAACTAATGAAAAACTGTTTTTT.